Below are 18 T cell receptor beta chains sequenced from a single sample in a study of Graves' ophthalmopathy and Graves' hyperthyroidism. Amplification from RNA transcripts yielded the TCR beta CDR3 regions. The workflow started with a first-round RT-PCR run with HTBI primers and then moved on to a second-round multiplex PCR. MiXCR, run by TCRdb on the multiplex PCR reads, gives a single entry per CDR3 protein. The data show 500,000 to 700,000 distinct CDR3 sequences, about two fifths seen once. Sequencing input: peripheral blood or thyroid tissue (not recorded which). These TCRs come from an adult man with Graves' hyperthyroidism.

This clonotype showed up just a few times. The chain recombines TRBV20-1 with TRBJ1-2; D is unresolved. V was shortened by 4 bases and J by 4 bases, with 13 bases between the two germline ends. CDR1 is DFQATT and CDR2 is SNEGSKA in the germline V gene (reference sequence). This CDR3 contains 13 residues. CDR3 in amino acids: CSAIPRLIYGYTF. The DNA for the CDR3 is TGCAGTGCTATACCTCGACTTATCTATGGCTACACCTTC.

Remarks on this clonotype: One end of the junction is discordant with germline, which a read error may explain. The CDR3 spells CASSLEVGEVGYNEQFF. The CDR3 coding sequence is TGTGCTAGCAGCTTAGAGGTTGGGGAGGTCGGGTACAATGAGCAGTTCTTC. The chain recombines TRBV7-7 with TRBJ2-1; D is possibly TRBD2 (6 bases). The CDR3 is made up of 17 amino acids. Per germline, CDR1 SSHAT and CDR2 FNYEAQ (reference sequence).

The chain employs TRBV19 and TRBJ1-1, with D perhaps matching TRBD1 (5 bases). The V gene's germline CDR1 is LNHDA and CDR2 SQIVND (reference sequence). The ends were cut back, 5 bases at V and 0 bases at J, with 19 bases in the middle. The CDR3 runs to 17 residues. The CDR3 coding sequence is TGTGCCAGTAGTTCACACAACCTCAGGGTAGTGAACACTGAAGCTTTCTTT. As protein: CASSSHNLRVVNTEAFF.

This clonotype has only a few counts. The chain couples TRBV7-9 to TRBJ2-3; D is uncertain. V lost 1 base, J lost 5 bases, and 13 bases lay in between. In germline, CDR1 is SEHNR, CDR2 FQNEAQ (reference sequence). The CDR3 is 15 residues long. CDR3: CASSLGSSLGDTQYF. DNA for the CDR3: TGTGCCAGCAGCTTAGGGAGCAGTCTCGGAGATACGCAGTATTTT.

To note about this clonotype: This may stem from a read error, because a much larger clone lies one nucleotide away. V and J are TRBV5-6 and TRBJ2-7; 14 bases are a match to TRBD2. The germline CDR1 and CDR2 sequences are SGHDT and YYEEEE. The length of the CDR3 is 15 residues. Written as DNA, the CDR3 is TGTGCCAGCAGCTCCCGGACTAGCGGGGGGAACGAGCAGTGCTTC. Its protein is CASSSRTSGGNEQCF. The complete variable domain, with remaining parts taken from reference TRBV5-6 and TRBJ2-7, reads DAGVTQSPTHLIKTRGQQVTLRCSPKSGHDTVSWYQQALGQGPQFIFQYYEEEERQRGNFPDRFSGHQFPNYSSELNVNALLLGDSALYLCASSSRTSGGNEQCFGPGTRLTVT.

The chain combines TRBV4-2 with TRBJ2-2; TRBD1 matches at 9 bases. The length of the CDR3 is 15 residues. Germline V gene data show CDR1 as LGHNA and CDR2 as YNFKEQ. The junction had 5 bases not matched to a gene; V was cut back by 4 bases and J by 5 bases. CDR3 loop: CASSPQGARTGELFF. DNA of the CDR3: TGTGCCAGCAGCCCACAGGGGGCGCGAACCGGGGAGCTGTTTTTT.

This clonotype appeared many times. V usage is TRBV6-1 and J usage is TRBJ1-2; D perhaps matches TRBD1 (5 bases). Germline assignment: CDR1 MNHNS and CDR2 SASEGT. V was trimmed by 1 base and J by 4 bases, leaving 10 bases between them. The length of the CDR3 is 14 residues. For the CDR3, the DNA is TGTGCCAGCAGTGAAGGAGGGGATGGCTATGGCTACACCTTC. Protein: CASSEGGDGYGYTF.

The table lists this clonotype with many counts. The CDR3 region has the DNA TGTGCCAGCAGCTTATTGGTCTCGGGGACAGCTAACTATGGCTACACCTTC. Its protein is CASSLLVSGTANYGYTF. J is TRBJ1-2 and V is TRBV5-6; 7 bases are shared with TRBD1. V lost 2 bases, J lost 0 bases, and 10 bases stayed unmatched. CDR1 SGHDT and CDR2 YYEEEE come from the germline V gene. This CDR3 spans 17 amino acids. The full variable domain, rest sourced from reference TRBV5-6 and TRBJ1-2, is DAGVTQSPTHLIKTRGQQVTLRCSPKSGHDTVSWYQQALGQGPQFIFQYYEEEERQRGNFPDRFSGHQFPNYSSELNVNALLLGDSALYLCASSLLVSGTANYGYTFGSGTRLTVV.

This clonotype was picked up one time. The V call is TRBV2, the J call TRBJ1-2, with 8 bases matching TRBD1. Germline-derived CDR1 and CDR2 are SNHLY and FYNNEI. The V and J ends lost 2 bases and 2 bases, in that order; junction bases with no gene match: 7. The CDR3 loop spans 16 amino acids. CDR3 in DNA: TGTGCCAGCAGTGAACAGATGAACAGGGGGAACTATGGCTACACCTTC. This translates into CASSEQMNRGNYGYTF.

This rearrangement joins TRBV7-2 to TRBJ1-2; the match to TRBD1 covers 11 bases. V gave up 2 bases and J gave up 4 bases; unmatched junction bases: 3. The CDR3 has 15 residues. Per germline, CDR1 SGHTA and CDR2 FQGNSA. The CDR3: CASSLSGTGGYGYTF. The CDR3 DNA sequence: TGTGCCAGCAGCTTATCAGGGACAGGGGGCTATGGCTACACCTTC.

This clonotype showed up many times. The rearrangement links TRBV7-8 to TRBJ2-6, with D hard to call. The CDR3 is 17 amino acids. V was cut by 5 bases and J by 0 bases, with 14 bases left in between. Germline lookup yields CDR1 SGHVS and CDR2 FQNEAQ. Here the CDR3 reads CASSLDGRISGANVLTF. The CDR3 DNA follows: TGTGCCAGCAGCCTAGACGGACGGATCTCTGGGGCCAACGTCCTGACTTTC.

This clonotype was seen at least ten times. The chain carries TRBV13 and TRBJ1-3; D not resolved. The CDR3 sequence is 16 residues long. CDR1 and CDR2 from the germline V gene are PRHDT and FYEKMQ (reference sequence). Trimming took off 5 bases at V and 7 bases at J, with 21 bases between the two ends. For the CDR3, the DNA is TGTGCCAGCAGCACTAACCGGGCCAAAAGAGGGAACACCATATATTTT. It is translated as CASSTNRAKRGNTIYF.

This CDR3 reads CASSPAGYNSPLHF. The CDR3 DNA follows: TGTGCCAGCAGCCCAGCAGGGTATAATTCACCCCTCCACTTT. This chain uses TRBV5-8 with TRBJ1-6; D is possibly TRBD1 (5 bases). The CDR3 extends over 14 amino acids. Germline CDR1 is SGHTS and CDR2 is YDEGEE. Trimming stripped 4 bases from V and 4 bases from J, with 9 bases between.

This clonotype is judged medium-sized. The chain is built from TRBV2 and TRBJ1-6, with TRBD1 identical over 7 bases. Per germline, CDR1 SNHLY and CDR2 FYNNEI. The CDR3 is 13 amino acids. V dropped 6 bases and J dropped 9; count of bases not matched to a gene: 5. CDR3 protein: CASRGGIGSPLHF. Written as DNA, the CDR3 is TGTGCCAGCAGAGGGGGCATTGGTTCACCCCTCCACTTT.

The CDR3 spells CASSQAAGTIIMNTEAFF. The CDR3 nucleotides are TGCGCCAGCAGCCAAGCAGCAGGGACGATCATTATGAACACTGAAGCTTTCTTT. The V gene is TRBV4-1, the J gene TRBJ1-1; D might be TRBD1 (5 bases). The CDR3 sequence is 18 residues long. With 1 base removed from V and 0 bases from J, the gap between germline ends came to 18 bases. Germline-derived CDR1 and CDR2 are MGHRA and YSYEKL.

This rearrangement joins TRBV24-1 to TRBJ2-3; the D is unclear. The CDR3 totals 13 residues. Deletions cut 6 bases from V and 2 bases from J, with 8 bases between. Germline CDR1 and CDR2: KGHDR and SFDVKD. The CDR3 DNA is TGTGCCACCAGTCTCGAGGTCACAGATACGCAGTATTTT. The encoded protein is CATSLEVTDTQYF.

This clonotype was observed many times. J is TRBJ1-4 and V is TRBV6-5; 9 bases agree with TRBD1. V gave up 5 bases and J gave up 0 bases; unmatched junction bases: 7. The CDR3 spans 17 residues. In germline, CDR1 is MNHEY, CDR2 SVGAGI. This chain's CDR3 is CASSAGQGYATNEKLFF. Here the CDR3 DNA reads TGTGCCAGCAGTGCGGGACAGGGATATGCAACTAATGAAAAACTGTTTTTT.

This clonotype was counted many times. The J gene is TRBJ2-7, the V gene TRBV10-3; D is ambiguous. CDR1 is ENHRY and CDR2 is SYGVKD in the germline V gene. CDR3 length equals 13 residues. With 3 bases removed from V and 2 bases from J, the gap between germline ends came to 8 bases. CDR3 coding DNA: TGTGCCATCAGTGAATACGGTGCCTACGAGCAGTACTTC. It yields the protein CAISEYGAYEQYF.